This TCR beta chain originates from a study of T cell responses to AZD1222 COVID-19 vaccine. Findings of the study overall: Repertoire sampling was restricted to post-peak T cell response timepoints. Regions 160-218 and 743-854 dominated among vaccine-associated CD4 TCRs spanning spike. Mostly white British, mostly female donors; authors suggested clonal diversity may be underestimated. Close to half of all spike-specific TCRs reportedly target regions of the variants that are unmutated.

V lost 3 bases and J lost 4, with 13 bases in between. This CDR3 comprises 16 residues. Germline-derived CDR1 and CDR2 are LNHDA and SQIVND (reference sequence). Assay used: immunoSEQ multiplex PCR; TCRdb lists only in-frame clones, some missing. This sample has more than 140,000 clones, with approximately 88% found just once. Worth noting for this clone: No antigen is known for it.

The sequence came from an adult in good health. The material sequenced was peripheral blood, taken on day 0 of AZD1222 vaccination. The V call is TRBV19, the J call TRBJ2-6; D possibly matches TRBD1 or TRBD2 (5 bases each). This chain's CDR3 is CASSILGGTGANVLTF. The CDR3 region has the DNA TGTGCCAGTAGTATTCTTGGGGGTACGGGGGCCAACGTCCTGACTTTC.